This TCR beta chain was identified in a study of T cells in Graves' hyperthyroidism and ophthalmopathy. Study-wide points: Blood held most thyroid clonotypes expanded above 0.001 frequency.

RNA transcripts served as the template for amplifying TCR beta CDR3 regions. During a first-round RT-PCR of the TCR CDR3, the HTBI primer set was used. TCRdb reprocessed the multiplex PCR reads with MiXCR, giving one entry per CDR3 protein. The repertoire holds about 260,000 distinct CDR3 sequences, with less than 30% as singletons. Participants, patients aged 18 to 65, had newly diagnosed hyperthyroidism with a duration under 2 months. Diagnostic decisions used clinical symptoms, serum thyroxine and TRAb, thyroid ultrasound and orbital computed tomography. PBMCs came from less than 11 ml fresh peripheral blood. This clonotype was seen ten or more times. Its antigen is unidentified. The germline V gene encodes CDR1 SGHTA and CDR2 FQGNSA. The V and J ends lost 5 bases and 1 base respectively, with 14 bases between them. The CDR3 spans 15 residues.

Sequencing was performed on blood. This chain uses TRBV7-2 with TRBJ1-1, with TRBD1 as a possible D gene (6 bases). The receptor was derived from a man in his forties or fifties with Graves' hyperthyroidism that later progressed to Graves' ophthalmopathy. CDR3 sequence reads: CASSLQGTTNTEAFF. In DNA, the CDR3 is TGTGCCAGCAGCCTCCAGGGGACAACGAACACTGAAGCTTTCTTT.